The text below deals with one T cell receptor (beta chain). Its antigen is as yet unknown. With 60 Vbeta and 13 Jbeta primers, the PCR was carried out. Here immunoSEQ multiplex PCR was the method, and the copy in TCRdb shows in-frame clones only, minus some. The data show about 140,000 clones, approximately 70% seen once. Donors showed nominal health when sampled, although they likely had unrecorded immune exposures. The source of the sample is a study of cytomegalovirus exposure and HLA in healthy donors. Study outcomes and limitations: In a later analysis, HLA-associated beta chains showed higher expansion and lower generation probabilities than comparable chains. Productive rates of about 87% or about 30% were seen for most TCR beta V segments in an earlier analysis.

The specimen was PBMCs. The receptor's source is an older woman in good health and CMV-seronegative.

CDR3 protein: CASSLAYGGANTGELFF. CDR3 coding DNA: TGCGCCAGCAGCTTGGCCTACGGGGGGGCGAACACCGGGGAGCTGTTTTTT. The chain uses TRBV5-1 and TRBJ2-2, with TRBD2 matching 8 bases. Germline V gene sequence: CDR1 SGHRS, CDR2 YFSETQ. This CDR3 region has 17 residues. J was trimmed by 0 bases and V by 0 bases; bases with no gene match: 4.